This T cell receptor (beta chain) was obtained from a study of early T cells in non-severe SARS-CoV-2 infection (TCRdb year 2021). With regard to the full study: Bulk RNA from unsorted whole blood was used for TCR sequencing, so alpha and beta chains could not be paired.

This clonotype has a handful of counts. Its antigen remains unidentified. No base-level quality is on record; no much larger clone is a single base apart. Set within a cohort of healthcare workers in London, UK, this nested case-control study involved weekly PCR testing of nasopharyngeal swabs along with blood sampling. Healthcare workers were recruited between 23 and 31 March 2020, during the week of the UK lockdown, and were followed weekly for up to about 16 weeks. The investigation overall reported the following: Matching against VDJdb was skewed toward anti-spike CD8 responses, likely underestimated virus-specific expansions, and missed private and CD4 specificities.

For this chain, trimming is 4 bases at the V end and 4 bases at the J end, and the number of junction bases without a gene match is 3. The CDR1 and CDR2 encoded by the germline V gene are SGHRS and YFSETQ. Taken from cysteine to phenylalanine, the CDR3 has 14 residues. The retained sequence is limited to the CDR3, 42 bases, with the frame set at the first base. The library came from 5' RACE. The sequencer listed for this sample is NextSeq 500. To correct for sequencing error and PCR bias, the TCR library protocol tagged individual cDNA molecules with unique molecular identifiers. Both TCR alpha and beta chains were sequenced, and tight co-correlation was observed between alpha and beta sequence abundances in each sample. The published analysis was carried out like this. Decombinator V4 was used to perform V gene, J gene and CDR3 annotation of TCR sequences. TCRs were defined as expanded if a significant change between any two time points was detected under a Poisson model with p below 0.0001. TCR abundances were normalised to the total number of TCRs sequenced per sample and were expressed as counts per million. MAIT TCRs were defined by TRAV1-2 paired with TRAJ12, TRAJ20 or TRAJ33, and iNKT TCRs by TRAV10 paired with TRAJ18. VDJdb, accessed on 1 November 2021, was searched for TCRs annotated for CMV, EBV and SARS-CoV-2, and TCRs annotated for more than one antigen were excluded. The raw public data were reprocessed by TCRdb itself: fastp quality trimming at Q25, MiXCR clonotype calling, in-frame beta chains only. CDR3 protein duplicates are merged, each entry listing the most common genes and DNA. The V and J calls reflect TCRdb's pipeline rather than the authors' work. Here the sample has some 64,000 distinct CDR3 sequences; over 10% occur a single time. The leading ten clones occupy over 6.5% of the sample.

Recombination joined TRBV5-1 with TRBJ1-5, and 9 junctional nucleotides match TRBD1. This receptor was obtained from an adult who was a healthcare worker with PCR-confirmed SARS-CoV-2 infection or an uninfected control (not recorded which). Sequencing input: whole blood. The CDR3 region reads CASSPDRGNQPQHF. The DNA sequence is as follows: TGCGCCAGCAGCCCTGACAGGGGGAATCAGCCCCAGCATTTT.